A single sample gave rise to the 2 T cell receptor beta chains below, sequenced in a study of blood T cell repertoires in COVID-19 (dated by TCRdb to the early 2020s). The library was obtained by the immunoSEQ multiplex PCR assay. What TCRdb holds here is the immuneACCESS table cut down to in-frame rearrangements. Part of the clones is not present; checked against another copy, under half of the missing clones reflect an unresolved V gene, and the others are unexplained. The sample contains under 350,000 clones, over 75% of them found a single time. Together, the top ten hold 13% of the sample. The specimen was peripheral blood. These TCRs come from a human donor in a cohort sampled during active COVID-19.

The chain links TRBV18 to TRBJ2-7, with 8 nucleotides matching TRBD1. This CDR3 contains 14 residues. The V gene's germline CDR1 is KGHSH and CDR2 LQKENI. The junction had 5 bases not matched to a gene; V was cut back by 1 base and J by 6 bases. CDR3 DNA sequence: TGTGCCAGCTCACCACGACAGGGGTACAGCGAGCAGTACTTC. Translated: CASSPRQGYSEQYF.

The genes are TRBV9 and TRBJ2-2; the match to TRBD2 covers 11 bases. V shed 4 bases and J 5 bases; nucleotides not matched to a gene: 7. Germline CDR1 and CDR2: SGDLS and YYNGEE. The CDR3 is 16 residues long. As DNA, the CDR3 is TGTGCCAGCAGCTCACGACTAGCGGGGATGACCGGGGAGCTGTTTTTT. Translated: CASSSRLAGMTGELFF.